Shown below are 25 T cell receptor beta chains from a single sample sequenced in a study of blood T cell repertoires in COVID-19. Sequencing used immunoSEQ multiplex PCR; TCRdb keeps in-frame clones, though not all of them. The table has 450,000 or so clones, 70% to 90% seen once. Sequencing used peripheral blood. The receptors were sampled from a young man with COVID-19, enrolled during active disease.

The rearrangement joins TRBV2 to TRBJ1-1; possibly TRBD1 for D (6 bases). Germline CDR1 reads SNHLY; CDR2 reads FYNNEI. Trimming removed 0 bases at V and 1 base at J, with 12 bases between. The CDR3 has 16 amino acids. The CDR3 sequence is CASSEAAGASNTEAFF. The CDR3 DNA reads TGTGCCAGCAGTGAAGCGGCAGGGGCCTCGAACACTGAAGCTTTCTTT.

V gene TRBV6-5 combines with J gene TRBJ2-5; D might be TRBD2 (6 bases). The germline V gene has CDR1 MNHEY and CDR2 SVGAGI. The CDR3 runs 16 residues. V was shortened by 3 bases and J by 4 bases, with 18 bases between the two germline ends. CDR3 sequence (DNA): TGTGCCAGCAGTTATTTCCTAGCGCCCCAAAGAGAGACCCAGTACTTC. Protein product: CASSYFLAPQRETQYF.

The J gene is TRBJ2-7, the V gene TRBV2, with a possible D match to TRBD2 (6 bases). Deletions cut 10 bases from V and 0 bases from J, with 10 bases between. The CDR3 has 12 residues. Germline CDR1 and CDR2: SNHLY and FYNNEI. CDR3 in amino acids: CAIGGSSYEQYF. The CDR3, as DNA: TGTGCCATCGGAGGGAGCTCCTACGAGCAGTACTTC.

The J gene is TRBJ2-2, the V gene TRBV30; 8 nucleotides match TRBD2. This CDR3 is built from 16 residues. Germline trimming cut 4 bases from V and 6 bases from J; bases unmatched to any gene: 13. Germline lookup yields CDR1 GTSNPN and CDR2 SVGIG (reference sequence). The CDR3 spells CAWNSGSGSVAGELFF. The DNA for the CDR3 is TGTGCCTGGAATTCGGGCAGCGGGAGCGTGGCCGGGGAGCTGTTTTTT.

The rearrangement links TRBV12-5 to TRBJ2-2; the match to TRBD2 covers 9 bases. The CDR3 loop spans 16 amino acids. In germline, CDR1 is LGHNT, CDR2 FRNRAP. V lost 3 bases and J lost 3; bases outside the gene matches: 5. The DNA for the CDR3 is TGTGCTAGTGGTTTTCTAGCGGGGCCCTACACCGGGGAGCTGTTTTTT. Translation gives CASGFLAGPYTGELFF.

The chain combines TRBV7-8 with TRBJ2-3, with D unresolved. V was shortened by 4 bases and J by 0 bases, with 11 bases between the two germline ends. Germline CDR1 reads SGHVS; CDR2 reads FQNEAQ. CDR3 size: 15 residues. This CDR3 reads CASSSTPLSTDTQYF. The CDR3 DNA reads TGTGCCAGCAGCTCGACTCCACTAAGCACAGATACGCAGTATTTT.

This clone showed up just a few times. The V and J genes are TRBV28 and TRBJ2-4, with 8 bases identical to TRBD1. The CDR3 covers 13 residues. Germline V lookup: CDR1 MDHEN, CDR2 SYDVKM. V trimming: 7 bases; J trimming: 6 bases; junction bases outside the gene matches: 5. For the CDR3, the DNA is TGTGCCAGCACAACCGGGACAGGAAACATTCAGTACTTC. Translated: CASTTGTGNIQYF.

This chain joins TRBV12-3 or TRBV12-4 and TRBJ1-2; 8 nucleotides line up with TRBD1. With V trimmed by 7 bases and J by 8 bases, 9 bases remained unmatched. This CDR3 spans 13 amino acids. For the CDR3, the DNA is TGTGCCAGCAAAAGGGACAGGCTCGGGGGCTACACCTTC. Translation gives CASKRDRLGGYTF.

CDR3 loop: CASNRDRGGEQYF. In DNA, the CDR3 is TGTGCCAGCAATCGGGACAGGGGTGGTGAGCAGTACTTC. The rearrangement links TRBV6-5 to TRBJ2-7; 10 nucleotides line up with TRBD1. V lost 7 bases to trimming and J lost 7 bases; unmatched junction nucleotides: 7. The CDR3 contains 13 residues. Germline values: CDR1 MNHEY, CDR2 SVGAGI.

The J gene is TRBJ2-2, the V gene TRBV2; 7 nucleotides match TRBD1. Trimming at V came to 5 bases and at J to 1 base, leaving 1 base not matched to a gene. The CDR3 has 14 residues. The germline V gene encodes CDR1 SNHLY and CDR2 FYNNEI. CDR3 nucleotide sequence: TGTGCCAGCAGTAGGGACAGGAACACCGGGGAGCTGTTTTTT. Residues: CASSRDRNTGELFF.

The chain recombines TRBV19 with TRBJ2-1; D perhaps matches TRBD2 (5 bases). With 3 bases removed from V and 7 bases from J, the gap between germline ends came to 7 bases. The germline CDR1 and CDR2 sequences are LNHDA and SQIVND (reference sequence). CDR3 length equals 12 residues. The DNA for the CDR3 is TGTGCCAGTAGTATCGGGGTTAATGAGCAGTTCTTC. Translating gives CASSIGVNEQFF.

The chain joins TRBV2 to TRBJ2-3, with D maybe TRBD1 (5 bases). V lost 6 bases to trimming and J lost 3 bases, with 13 bases between them. The CDR3 spans 14 residues. CDR1 and CDR2 from the germline V gene are SNHLY and FYNNEI. The CDR3, as DNA: TGTGCCAGCAGCAAGCCGCAGGGAACAGATACGCAGTATTTT. This encodes CASSKPQGTDTQYF.

The chain links TRBV5-6 to TRBJ2-1, with TRBD2 matching 13 bases. V shed 4 bases and J 7 bases; nucleotides not matched to a gene: 8. The CDR3 length is 16 residues. Per germline, CDR1 SGHDT and CDR2 YYEEEE. CDR3 amino acids: CASSSTGTSGINEQFF. The CDR3 bases are TGTGCCAGCAGCAGTACCGGGACTAGCGGGATAAATGAGCAGTTCTTC.

The chain's CDR3 is CASSRSPQETQYF. The DNA of the CDR3 is TGTGCCAGCAGCCGGAGCCCCCAAGAGACCCAGTACTTC. The chain combines TRBV7-2 with TRBJ2-5; D remains unclear. CDR1 SGHTA and CDR2 FQGNSA come from the germline V gene. The length of the CDR3 is 13 residues. Trimming removed 5 bases from V and 1 base from J, with 8 bases in between.

This chain joins TRBV5-1 and TRBJ2-7; TRBD2 is a possible D gene (6 bases). The CDR3 spans 13 residues. Looked up from germline, CDR1 is SGHRS and CDR2 is YFSETQ. Trimming removed 5 bases at V and 2 bases at J, with 11 bases between. The CDR3, as DNA: TGCGCCAGCAGGCGGGACGGAACCTACGAGCAGTACTTC. Its protein is CASRRDGTYEQYF.

The chain combines TRBV30 with TRBJ1-2; 10 bases agree with TRBD1. The germline V gene has CDR1 GTSNPN and CDR2 SVGIG (reference sequence). With 3 bases clipped from V and 8 bases from J, the junction kept 3 bases outside the gene matches. This CDR3 contains 12 residues. CDR3 DNA sequence: TGTGCCTGGAGGTGGGACAGGGGCGGCTACACCTTC. Protein: CAWRWDRGGYTF.

The V and J genes are TRBV6-5 and TRBJ1-2, with 7 bases aligning to TRBD1. The CDR3 sequence is 12 residues long. CDR1 is MNHEY, CDR2 SVGAGI, per germline. The ends lost 5 bases at V and 8 bases at J; junction bases unmatched: 5. CDR3 DNA: TGTGCCAGCAGTCGACAGGGATGGGGCTACACCTTC. It translates to CASSRQGWGYTF.

V gene TRBV9 combines with J gene TRBJ2-4, with D possibly being TRBD1 (5 bases). The CDR3 is 19 amino acids. V was cut by 0 bases and J by 3 bases, with 22 bases left in between. Germline V gene lookup returns CDR1 SGDLS and CDR2 YYNGEE. The CDR3 reads CASSVGNPGNWLDKNIQYF. The CDR3 DNA sequence: TGTGCCAGCAGCGTAGGGAACCCAGGGAATTGGTTGGACAAAAACATTCAGTACTTC.

The chain carries TRBV6-7 and TRBJ2-6; tentative D call: TRBD1 (6 bases). TRBV6-7 is classed as an ORF, of uncertain function. V was pared by 5 bases and J by 4 bases, with 18 bases between. The CDR3 contains 17 residues. The DNA for the CDR3 is TGTGCCAGCAGTCCCAGACCAGGGACAAGGGGGGCCAACGTCCTGACTTTC. It codes for CASSPRPGTRGANVLTF.

The chain joins TRBV3-1 (or the pseudogene TRBV3-2) to TRBJ2-6; unclear D gene. V shed 4 bases and J shed 4 bases, with 8 bases lying between them. The length of the CDR3 is 14 residues. Germline CDR1 and CDR2: LGHDT and YNNKEL (reference sequence). CDR3 nucleotide sequence: TGTGCCAGCAGCCGACAATCAGGGGCCAACGTCCTGACTTTC. Protein sequence: CASSRQSGANVLTF.

The chain recombines TRBV11-1 with TRBJ2-1; TRBD1 matches at 7 bases. V lost 1 base, J lost 8 bases, and 5 bases stayed unmatched. The CDR3 sequence is 14 residues long. Looked up from germline, CDR1 is SGHAT and CDR2 is FQDESV (reference sequence). CDR3 residues: CASSLVTGYDEQFF. The CDR3 coding sequence is TGTGCCAGCAGCTTAGTGACAGGGTACGATGAGCAGTTCTTC.

Written as DNA, the CDR3 is TGTGCCAGCAGTGCCCCAGGGGGCGAGAGGTCCTACGAGCAGTACTTC. Amino acids: CASSAPGGERSYEQYF. J is TRBJ2-7 and V is TRBV6-1, with TRBD1 matching over 8 bases. Looked up from germline, CDR1 is MNHNS and CDR2 is SASEGT. Trimming removed 4 bases from V and 1 base from J; junction bases left unmatched: 9. This CDR3 has 16 amino acids.

The chain links TRBV16 to TRBJ1-1; 11 bases agree with TRBD1. The CDR3 loop spans 15 amino acids. V gave up 4 bases and J gave up 5 bases; unmatched junction bases: 6. Per the germline V gene, CDR1 is KGHSY and CDR2 is FQNENV. The CDR3 DNA is TGTGCCAGCAGCCTAGTGGGGACAGGGGGAACTGAAGCTTTCTTT. This sequence encodes CASSLVGTGGTEAFF.

J is TRBJ2-3 and V is TRBV27, with TRBD2 matching 8 bases. J lost 6 bases, V lost 1 base, and 12 bases had no gene match. Looked up from germline, CDR1 is MNHEY and CDR2 is SMNVEV (reference sequence). The CDR3 spans 17 residues. CDR3 amino acids: CASSLLYSGAGRDTQYF. CDR3 in DNA: TGTGCCAGCAGTTTATTGTATAGCGGGGCCGGGAGGGATACGCAGTATTTT.

V and J are TRBV29-1 and TRBJ1-1, with D unclear. Germline V gene sequence: CDR1 SQVTM, CDR2 ANQGSEA. V was pared by 1 base and J by 1 base, with 10 bases between. CDR3 length: 14 amino acids. Here the CDR3 DNA reads TGCAGCGTTGAAGGTTTGAAGCGGAACACTGAAGCTTTCTTT. Protein: CSVEGLKRNTEAFF.